The 20 T cell receptor beta chains listed next were all sequenced from one sample in a study of blood T cell repertoires in COVID-19. Assay: immunoSEQ multiplex PCR; the TCRdb copy retains only in-frame clones and omits some. The sample consists of around 230,000 clones, 75% to 90% of them appearing once. What was sequenced was PBMCs or T cells enriched from blood (not recorded which). The receptors come from a woman aged 40 to 50 with acute COVID-19.

This clone was counted once. The V and J genes are TRBV29-1 and TRBJ2-1; 14 nucleotides align to TRBD2. This CDR3 comprises 15 residues. V lost 6 bases to trimming and J lost 3 bases; unmatched junction nucleotides: 4. Germline CDR1 is SQVTM and CDR2 is ANQGSEA. The CDR3 loop is CSVGLAGEYYNEQFF. DNA for the CDR3: TGCAGCGTGGGACTAGCGGGGGAATACTACAATGAGCAGTTCTTC.

The genes are TRBV2 and TRBJ2-1; TRBD2 is a possible D gene (6 bases). The CDR3 has 12 amino acids. CDR1 and CDR2 (germline): SNHLY, FYNNEI. V lost 6 bases and J lost 9, with 12 bases in between. CDR3 protein: CASRGWRAEQFF. DNA for the CDR3: TGTGCCAGCAGGGGATGGAGGGCTGAGCAGTTCTTC.

This sequence joins TRBV30 and TRBJ1-3; D not resolved. Trimming left V 4 bases short and J 0 bases short, with 10 bases between. The CDR3 loop spans 14 amino acids. The germline V gene has CDR1 GTSNPN and CDR2 SVGIG (reference sequence). In nucleotides, the CDR3 is TGTGCCTGGAATCCAGCGAGCTCTGGAAACACCATATATTTT. This codes for CAWNPASSGNTIYF.

This CDR3 is CASSQSQGMNTEAFF. DNA for the CDR3: TGTGCCAGCAGCCAATCCCAGGGGATGAACACTGAAGCTTTCTTT. The chain links TRBV16 to TRBJ1-1; maybe TRBD1 (6 bases). From germline, CDR1 is KGHSY and CDR2 FQNENV. This CDR3 region has 15 residues. The V end lost 0 bases, the J end lost 0 bases, and 8 bases lay between the germline ends. Full variable domain (outside the CDR3, taken from reference TRBV16 and TRBJ1-1): GEEVAQTPKHLVRGEGQKAKLYCAPIKGHSYVFWYQQVLKNEFKFLISFQNENVFDETGMPKERFSAKCLPNSPCSLEIQATKLEDSAVYFCASSQSQGMNTEAFFGQGTRLTVV.

V gene TRBV19 combines with J gene TRBJ1-2; perhaps TRBD1 as D (5 bases). The CDR3 spans 15 residues. Germline CDR1 LNHDA, CDR2 SQIVND (reference sequence). The germline V and J ends were trimmed by 5 bases and 2 bases, with 15 bases remaining between them. The CDR3 DNA reads as TGTGCCAGTAGTTGGTTCCAGGGCTCGAACTATGGCTACACCTTC. This sequence encodes CASSWFQGSNYGYTF.

The chain uses TRBV5-4 and TRBJ2-7, with 8 bases that match TRBD2. The CDR3 is 14 amino acids. Germline values: CDR1 SGHNT, CDR2 YYREEE (reference sequence). The trim removed 0 bases at V and 7 bases at J, leaving 6 bases unmatched. The CDR3: CASSLGGTSSEQYF. In nucleotides, the CDR3 is TGTGCCAGCAGCTTGGGGGGGACTAGTTCTGAGCAGTACTTC.

This chain joins TRBV13 and TRBJ2-7; D gene uncertain. Germline V CDR1 and CDR2: PRHDT, FYEKMQ (reference sequence). The CDR3 extends over 12 amino acids. V lost 0 bases to trimming and J lost 3 bases, with 3 bases between them. CDR3 nucleotide sequence: TGTGCCAGCAGCTTAGGGAGCTACGAGCAGTACTTC. This gives the protein CASSLGSYEQYF. The entire variable domain, with the rest obtained from reference TRBV13 and TRBJ2-7, is as follows: AAGVIQSPRHLIKEKRETATLKCYPIPRHDTVYWYQQGPGQDPQFLISFYEKMQSDKGSIPDRFSAQQFSDYHSELNMSSLELGDSALYFCASSLGSYEQYFGPGTRLTVT.

The rearrangement joins TRBV6-4 to TRBJ2-1; a possible D gene is TRBD2 (5 bases). V lost 5 bases and J lost 3, with 14 bases in between. This CDR3 region has 15 residues. Germline assignment: CDR1 MRHNA and CDR2 SNTAGT. This CDR3 is CASSPQDSGYNEQFF. The DNA for the CDR3 is TGTGCCAGCAGTCCCCAGGACTCCGGCTACAATGAGCAGTTCTTC.

A word on this clone: At one end the junction does not follow the germline gene, possibly because of a read error. The chain has TRBV7-7 and TRBJ1-1, with no clear D. Germline V CDR1 and CDR2: SSHAT, FNYEAQ (reference sequence). The CDR3 is 9 residues long. The DNA for the CDR3 is TGTGCTAGCACTGCCGGGGCTTTCTTT. Residues: CASTAGAFF. Complete variable domain (other parts from reference TRBV7-7 and TRBJ1-1): GAGVSQSPRYKVTKRGQDVTLRCDPISSHATLYWYQQALGQGPEFLTYFNYEAQPDKSGLPSDRFSAERPEGSISTLTIQRTEQRDSAMYRCASTAGAFFGQGTRLTVV.

The rearrangement links TRBV19 to TRBJ1-5; 10 bases are shared with TRBD1. The V and J ends lost 10 bases and 5 bases, in that order; junction bases with no gene match: 8. CDR3 length: 14 residues. Germline assignment: CDR1 LNHDA and CDR2 SQIVND (reference sequence). In nucleotides, the CDR3 is TGTGCCACCAAGGGGGGACAGGGGTATCAGCCCCAGCATTTT. Residues: CATKGGQGYQPQHF.

The rearrangement links TRBV9 to TRBJ1-4, with no clear D. The CDR3 has 14 amino acids. CDR1 is SGDLS, CDR2 YYNGEE, per germline. Trimming cost V 4 bases and J 8 bases, with 15 bases left between them. CDR3 DNA sequence: TGTGCCAGCAGCTCTTCCATAGGAGAGGAAAAACTGTTTTTT. It encodes CASSSSIGEEKLFF.

The rearrangement links TRBV5-1 to TRBJ1-4; perhaps TRBD1 as D (5 bases). CDR3 size: 14 residues. From germline, CDR1 is SGHRS and CDR2 YFSETQ. Trimming shortened V by 4 bases and J by 7 bases, and 14 bases separated the two germline ends. CDR3 nucleotide sequence: TGCGCCAGCAGCACGGGGGGTAGTACTGAAAAACTGTTTTTT. Amino acid sequence: CASSTGGSTEKLFF.

The genes are TRBV2 and TRBJ1-5, with TRBD1 matching over 11 bases. V gave up 6 bases and J gave up 8 bases; unmatched junction bases: 12. Germline V gene sequence: CDR1 SNHLY, CDR2 FYNNEI. This CDR3 has 16 amino acids. As DNA, the CDR3 is TGTGCCAGCAGGACGGACCGGGACAGGGGGAACGAGCCCCAGCATTTT. It translates to CASRTDRDRGNEPQHF.

This chain links TRBV27 with TRBJ2-5, with D possibly being TRBD1 (6 bases). V was shortened by 0 bases and J by 2 bases, with 13 bases between the two germline ends. Germline V CDR1 and CDR2: MNHEY, SMNVEV (reference sequence). This CDR3 spans 16 amino acids. The CDR3 nucleotides read TGTGCCAGCAGTTTATCGGCCCCAGGGGATCAAGAGACCCAGTACTTC. This sequence encodes CASSLSAPGDQETQYF.

The chain carries TRBV14 and TRBJ1-2, with D maybe TRBD1 (6 bases). This CDR3 spans 17 amino acids. Germline V gene lookup returns CDR1 SGHDN and CDR2 FVKESK. The V and J ends lost 3 bases and 7 bases respectively, with 24 bases between them. CDR3 loop: CASSHVKAGGRVSGYTF. CDR3 bases: TGTGCCAGCAGCCACGTAAAGGCCGGGGGGCGCGTTAGTGGCTACACCTTC.

The chain uses TRBV7-3 and TRBJ2-2; TRBD2 might be the D (5 bases). The germline V gene has CDR1 SGHTA and CDR2 FQGTGA. Trimming took off 4 bases at V and 4 bases at J, with 16 bases between the two ends. The CDR3 extends over 16 amino acids. The CDR3 DNA is TGTGCCAGCAGCTCCACCCCCAGCGGCATCACCGGGGAGCTGTTTTTT. As protein: CASSSTPSGITGELFF.

The gene calls are TRBV14 and TRBJ2-2; TRBD2 matches 8 bases. V gave up 1 base and J gave up 4 bases; unmatched junction bases: 5. This CDR3 contains 16 residues. Germline loops: CDR1 SGHDN, CDR2 FVKESK. The CDR3 protein is CASSQGPGGATGELFF. CDR3 bases: TGTGCCAGCAGCCAAGGTCCCGGGGGGGCCACCGGGGAGCTGTTTTTT.

J is TRBJ1-1 and V is TRBV25-1, with TRBD1 as a possible D gene (5 bases). The CDR3 is 13 amino acids. V was clipped by 3 bases and J by 6 bases, with 11 bases between them. In germline, CDR1 is MGHDK, CDR2 SYGVNS. Here the CDR3 DNA reads TGTGCCAGCAGTGACAGGGTCAGGGCTGAAGCTTTCTTT. Its translation: CASSDRVRAEAFF.

This sequence joins TRBV5-1 and TRBJ1-4, with unresolved D. Germline CDR1 is SGHRS and CDR2 is YFSETQ. The V and J ends lost 0 bases and 0 bases respectively, with 15 bases between them. This CDR3 is 18 amino acids long. This CDR3 is CASSLDFGRTATNEKLFF. The CDR3, as DNA: TGCGCCAGCAGCTTGGATTTCGGGAGGACCGCAACTAATGAAAAACTGTTTTTT.

V is TRBV7-2 and J is TRBJ2-1; D perhaps matches TRBD2 (7 bases). V shed 4 bases and J shed 14 bases, with 21 bases lying between them. CDR1 and CDR2 (germline): SGHTA, FQGNSA. CDR3 length: 14 residues. The CDR3 nucleotides read TGTGCCAGCAGCTATTCTCTGGGGGGGCCTTTTAAGTTCTTC. It encodes CASSYSLGGPFKFF.